The 3 T cell receptor beta chains in this list originate from one sample, sequenced in a study of tumor-infiltrating lymphocytes in localized non-small cell lung cancer (dated by TCRdb to about 2021). Libraries were built with the immunoSEQ multiplex PCR assay. This immuneACCESS table, as held by TCRdb, lists in-frame sequences with V and J called but not all clones. Of the missing ones, under half trace to an unresolved V gene in checked studies; the others have no known cause. Here the sample has 15,000 to 20,000 clones; less than 85% occur a single time. The leading ten clones occupy 5.5% to 7% of the sample. The specimen was lung tumor tissue. Every receptor here comes from a human donor with non-small cell lung cancer.

V is TRBV2 and J is TRBJ1-5, with D tentatively TRBD1 (5 bases). CDR1 and CDR2 from the germline V gene are SNHLY and FYNNEI. This CDR3 contains 12 residues. Trimming cost V 7 bases and J 5 bases, with 9 bases left between them. The CDR3 region is CASTRGDQPQHF. DNA for the CDR3: TGTGCCAGCACCCGGGGGGATCAGCCCCAGCATTTT.

The rearrangement joins TRBV28 to TRBJ1-2, with D perhaps matching TRBD1 (5 bases). The CDR3 covers 13 residues. Per germline, CDR1 MDHEN and CDR2 SYDVKM. Trimming removed 1 base at V and 6 bases at J, with 9 bases between. The CDR3 is CASSLLRGNGYTF. CDR3 in DNA: TGTGCCAGCAGTTTATTACGGGGGAATGGCTACACCTTC.

This clone occurred once. The chain uses TRBV14 and TRBJ1-3; D gene ambiguous. CDR3 size: 13 residues. Germline CDR1 and CDR2: SGHDN and FVKESK. The V end lost 8 bases, the J end lost 0 bases, and 8 bases lay between the germline ends. The CDR3 here is CASGYFSGNTIYF. The CDR3 DNA follows: TGTGCCAGCGGTTACTTCTCTGGAAACACCATATATTTT.